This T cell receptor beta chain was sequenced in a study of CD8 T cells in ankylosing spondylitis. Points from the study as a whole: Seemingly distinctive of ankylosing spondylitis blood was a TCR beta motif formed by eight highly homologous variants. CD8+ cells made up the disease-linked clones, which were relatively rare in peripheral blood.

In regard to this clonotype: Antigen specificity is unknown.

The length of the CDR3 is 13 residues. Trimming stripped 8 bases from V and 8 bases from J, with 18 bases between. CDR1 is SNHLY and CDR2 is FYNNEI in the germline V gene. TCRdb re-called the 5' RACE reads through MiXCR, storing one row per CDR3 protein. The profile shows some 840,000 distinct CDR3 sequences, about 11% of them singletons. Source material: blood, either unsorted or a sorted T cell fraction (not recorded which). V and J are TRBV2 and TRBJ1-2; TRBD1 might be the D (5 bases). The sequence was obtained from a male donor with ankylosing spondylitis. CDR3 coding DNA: TGTGCCAGCGAGGCCAGTGGGGCGAGGGGCTACACCTTC. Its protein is CASEASGARGYTF. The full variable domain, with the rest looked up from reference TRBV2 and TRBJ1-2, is EPEVTQTPSHQVTQMGQEVILRCVPISNHLYFYWYRQILGQKVEFLVSFYNNEISEKSEIFDDQFSVERPDGSNFTLKIRSTKLEDSAMYFCASEASGARGYTFGSGTRLTVV.